The T cell receptor beta chain under discussion was sequenced for a study of blood T cell repertoires in COVID-19. Study in general: Nucleic acid was either cDNA or gDNA, and it came from T cells, B-cell-depleted T cells, or PBMCs.

V lost 0 bases, J lost 2 bases, and 8 bases lay in between. The CDR3 loop spans 15 amino acids. Germline V gives CDR1 SGHRS, CDR2 YFSETQ. Per the original methods: From reference gene primer amplification, estimates of nucleated cell counts were derived. Measured with immunoSEQ multiplex PCR; TCRdb has only the in-frame clones, and not every one. The V and J calls and clone size were taken over from that table, and D and trimming were inferred from the DNA. Seen here are about 480,000 clones, nearly 90% observed once, and the top ten hold about 2%. The J gene is TRBJ2-2, the V gene TRBV5-1; no definite D call. The source is a woman between 18 and 30 years old with acute COVID-19. The sequencing sample was made of PBMCs or T cells enriched from blood (not recorded which). This CDR3 reads CASSLVAVNTGELFF. CDR3 DNA: TGCGCCAGCAGCTTGGTGGCGGTTAACACCGGGGAGCTGTTTTTT. The full variable domain, rest sourced from reference TRBV5-1 and TRBJ2-2, is KAGVTQTPRYLIKTRGQQVTLSCSPISGHRSVSWYQQTPGQGLQFLFEYFSETQRNKGNFPGRFSGRQFSNSRSEMNVSTLELGDSALYLCASSLVAVNTGELFFGEGSRLTVL.